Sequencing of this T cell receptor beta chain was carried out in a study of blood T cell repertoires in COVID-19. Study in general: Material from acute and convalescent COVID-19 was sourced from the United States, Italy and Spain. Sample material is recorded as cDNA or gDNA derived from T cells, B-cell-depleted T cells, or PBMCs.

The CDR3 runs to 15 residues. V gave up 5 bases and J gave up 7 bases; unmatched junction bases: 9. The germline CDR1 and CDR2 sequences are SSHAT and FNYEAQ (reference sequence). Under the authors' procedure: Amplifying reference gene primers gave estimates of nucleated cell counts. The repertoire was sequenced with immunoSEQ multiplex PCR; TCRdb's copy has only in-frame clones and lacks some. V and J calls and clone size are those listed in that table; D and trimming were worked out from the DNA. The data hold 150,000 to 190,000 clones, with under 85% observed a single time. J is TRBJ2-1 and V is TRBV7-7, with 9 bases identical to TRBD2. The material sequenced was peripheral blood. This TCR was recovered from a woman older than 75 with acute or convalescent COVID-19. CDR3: CASSPGLAVGNEQFF. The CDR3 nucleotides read TGTGCCAGCAGCCCGGGACTAGCCGTTGGTAATGAGCAGTTCTTC.